This T cell receptor (beta chain) comes out of a study of Ad26.COV2.S vaccination and SARS-CoV-2 variants. The study, taken as a whole, reports: Post-vaccination breadth of spike-specific CD8+ and CD4+ T cell responses was reportedly substantial.

This CDR3 spans 11 amino acids. Trimming removed 7 bases at V and 1 base at J, with 3 bases between. Looked up from germline, CDR1 is KGHDR and CDR2 is SFDVKD. The sample's treatment: around 19 received Ad26.COV2.S at low or high dose, single or two shots; roughly 5 received placebo; per-sample allocation not given. Samples came from day 63 after the first vaccine or placebo injection. There are many counts of this clone. What it recognizes is unknown. Sequencing used immunoSEQ multiplex PCR; TCRdb keeps in-frame clones, though not all of them. The sample includes about 350,000 clones, more than 85% seen only once; the top ten take around 4.5%.

The chain carries TRBV24-1 and TRBJ1-1; no clear D. The starting material was peripheral blood, obtained in a trial of Ad26.COV2.S vaccine versus placebo. The sequence derives from a person between 18 and 65 years old who received the Ad26.COV2.S COVID-19 vaccine or a placebo. The DNA for the CDR3 is TGTGCCACCAGACAGAACACTGAAGCTTTCTTT. It encodes CATRQNTEAFF.